This section outlines one T cell receptor beta chain sequence together with its context. This record comes from a study of blood T cell repertoires in COVID-19. Study-level information: Samples of COVID-19 (acute and convalescent) were obtained from the United States, Italy and Spain. PBMCs, B-cell-depleted T cells, or T cells provided the cDNA or gDNA that made up the material.

V lost 4 bases, J lost 2 bases, and 3 bases stayed unmatched. Per germline, CDR1 SGHDT and CDR2 YYEEEE. This CDR3 has 14 residues. Seattle-derived patients entered the study during active infection and were followed longitudinally. Per the study methods: Using reference gene primer amplification, nucleated cell counts were estimated. TCRdb keeps only in-frame clones here, not all; method: immunoSEQ multiplex PCR. V, J and clone size reflect that table, while D and trimming were determined from the DNA. The sample includes 300,000 to 400,000 clones, roughly 87% of them seen just once. Material: peripheral blood. The sequence came from a man younger than 40 with COVID-19, enrolled during active disease. The chain joins TRBV5-6 to TRBJ1-3, with 7 positions matching TRBD1. CDR3 coding DNA: TGTGCCAGCAGCCTCGGGACAGCTGGAAACACCATATATTTT. Encoded protein: CASSLGTAGNTIYF.